Presented here are 29 T cell receptor beta chains from one specimen sequenced in a study of CD8 T cells in ankylosing spondylitis. Overall study findings and caveats: There was a TCR beta motif, made of several highly homologous variants, that appeared characteristic of ankylosing spondylitis blood.

MiXCR, run by TCRdb on the 5' RACE reads, gives a single entry per CDR3 protein. The data show over 450,000 distinct CDR3 sequences, about 13% seen once. These receptors' antigens are unknown. Source material: blood, either unsorted or a sorted T cell fraction (not recorded which). The receptor set was obtained from a male donor with ankylosing spondylitis.

The CDR3 coding sequence is TGTGCCAGCAGTGGGATTCCGAACACCGGGGAGCTGTTTTTT. It specifies CASSGIPNTGELFF. The chain joins TRBV6-1 to TRBJ2-2; no clear D gene. The CDR3 covers 14 residues. With 4 bases removed from V and 0 bases from J, the gap between germline ends came to 6 bases. The germline V gene encodes CDR1 MNHNS and CDR2 SASEGT.

The sample holds many counts of this clonotype. The J gene is TRBJ2-1, the V gene TRBV5-1; D may be TRBD1 or TRBD2 (5 bases each). V was trimmed by 2 bases and J by 10 bases, leaving 10 bases between them. Germline loops: CDR1 SGHRS, CDR2 YFSETQ. There are 12 residues in the CDR3. The DNA of the CDR3 is TGCGCCAGCAGCTTACTGAGGGGCGAGCAGTTCTTC. Amino acid sequence: CASSLLRGEQFF.

This chain joins TRBV20-1 and TRBJ2-3, with 9 bases matching TRBD1. The CDR3 has 16 residues. With V trimmed by 5 bases and J by 2 bases, 11 bases remained unmatched. Germline V gives CDR1 DFQATT, CDR2 SNEGSKA (reference sequence). In DNA form, the CDR3 reads TGCAGTGCTCTAGGCAAGGGACAGGGAACCACAGATACGCAGTATTTT. Amino acids: CSALGKGQGTTDTQYF.

The table lists this clonotype with a few counts. The rearrangement uses TRBV5-1 and TRBJ2-3; TRBD2 agrees at 10 bases. Germline lookup yields CDR1 SGHRS and CDR2 YFSETQ. CDR3 length: 16 amino acids. V lost 1 base, J lost 3 bases, and 5 bases stayed unmatched. CDR3 DNA: TGCGCCAGCAGCTTGCGGCCTAGCGGGAGTACAGATACGCAGTATTTT. This translates into CASSLRPSGSTDTQYF.

The V and J genes are TRBV19 and TRBJ2-7; D remains ambiguous. The V and J ends lost 6 bases and 0 bases respectively, with 15 bases between them. CDR3 length equals 15 residues. From germline, CDR1 is LNHDA and CDR2 SQIVND (reference sequence). The CDR3 spells CASSRYHGFSYEQYF. The DNA for the CDR3 is TGTGCCAGTAGCCGCTACCACGGCTTCTCCTACGAGCAGTACTTC.

This clonotype was seen ten or more times. The chain carries TRBV12-3 or TRBV12-4 and TRBJ2-5; perhaps D is TRBD1 or TRBD2 (6 bases each). Trimming stripped 4 bases from V and 5 bases from J, with 11 bases between. This CDR3 has 13 amino acids. CDR3 protein: CASSSGGRETQYF. In DNA form, the CDR3 reads TGTGCCAGCAGTTCTGGGGGGCGCGAGACCCAGTACTTC.

The chain employs TRBV20-1 and TRBJ2-2; D not certain. CDR1 DFQATT and CDR2 SNEGSKA come from the germline V gene (reference sequence). This CDR3 comprises 15 residues. The V end lost 5 bases, the J end lost 0 bases, and 13 bases lay between the germline ends. The CDR3 reads CSALDGKPNTGELFF. As DNA, the CDR3 is TGCAGTGCTCTGGACGGAAAACCGAACACCGGGGAGCTGTTTTTT.

This clonotype was recorded a few times. The V and J genes are TRBV7-2 and TRBJ2-5, with D perhaps being TRBD1 or TRBD2 (5 bases each). V shed 1 base and J shed 2 bases, with 11 bases lying between them. Germline V gives CDR1 SGHTA, CDR2 FQGNSA. This CDR3 has 15 amino acids. CDR3 in DNA: TGTGCCAGCAGCTTAGGGTTGAGGGGTCAAGAGACCCAGTACTTC. It codes for CASSLGLRGQETQYF.

V usage is TRBV20-1 and J usage is TRBJ2-7; 7 bases match TRBD1. In germline, CDR1 is DFQATT, CDR2 SNEGSKA (reference sequence). J lost 7 bases, V lost 4 bases, and 10 bases had no gene match. CDR3 length: 13 amino acids. In DNA form, the CDR3 reads TGCAGTGCTAATCTCGACAGGGCGCGGGAGCAGTACTTC. It yields the protein CSANLDRAREQYF.

In this sample, this clonotype turned up once. The V call is TRBV7-2, the J call TRBJ1-2, with 7 bases aligning to TRBD1. Trimming took 0 bases from V and 9 from J; bases not matched to a gene: 7. Germline CDR1 SGHTA, CDR2 FQGNSA. CDR3 length: 14 amino acids. CDR3 in amino acids: CASSLAGDSWRYTF. The CDR3, as DNA: TGTGCCAGCAGCTTAGCGGGGGACAGTTGGCGCTACACCTTC.

This clonotype was seen a few times. The V and J genes are TRBV5-1 and TRBJ1-1; a possible D gene is TRBD1 (6 bases). V lost 0 bases, J lost 4 bases, and 16 bases lay in between. This CDR3 region has 16 residues. CDR1 and CDR2 from the germline V gene are SGHRS and YFSETQ. The CDR3 DNA sequence: TGCGCCAGCAGCTTGGGGGGTCAGGGGCGGGGCACTGAAGCTTTCTTT. It specifies CASSLGGQGRGTEAFF. Together with reference TRBV5-1 and TRBJ1-1, the CDR3 gives the full variable domain: KAGVTQTPRYLIKTRGQQVTLSCSPISGHRSVSWYQQTPGQGLQFLFEYFSETQRNKGNFPGRFSGRQFSNSRSEMNVSTLELGDSALYLCASSLGGQGRGTEAFFGQGTRLTVV.

This clonotype appeared many times. CDR3 DNA: TGCAGCGTCAGGGGACGGCCCCAAGAGACCCAGTACTTC. Protein product: CSVRGRPQETQYF. The chain employs TRBV29-1 and TRBJ2-5, with a weak D call TRBD1 (6 bases). Per germline, CDR1 SQVTM and CDR2 ANQGSEA. This CDR3 region has 13 residues. Trimming stripped 6 bases from V and 1 base from J, with 12 bases between.

This clonotype was seen more than once but under ten times. The chain combines TRBV5-6 with TRBJ1-1; tentative D call: TRBD1 (6 bases). The CDR3 runs to 15 residues. V was cut by 3 bases and J by 0 bases, with 12 bases left in between. Germline CDR1 SGHDT, CDR2 YYEEEE. The CDR3 DNA follows: TGTGCCAGCAGCTACCACGACAGGTTGAACACTGAAGCTTTCTTT. Protein: CASSYHDRLNTEAFF.

The sample holds a few counts of this clonotype. The chain recombines TRBV7-9 with TRBJ1-4, with D tentatively TRBD1 (6 bases). In germline, CDR1 is SEHNR, CDR2 FQNEAQ (reference sequence). This CDR3 contains 15 residues. The V end lost 4 bases, the J end lost 6 bases, and 15 bases lay between the germline ends. The CDR3 DNA reads as TGTGCCAGCAGCTCAATACAGGGTTCTTATGAAAAACTGTTTTTT. Amino acids: CASSSIQGSYEKLFF.

This clonotype was picked up a small number of times. This sequence joins TRBV7-6 and TRBJ2-1; 11 positions match TRBD2. The CDR3 has 14 amino acids. V was clipped by 5 bases and J by 12 bases; unmatched bases: 9. Looked up from germline, CDR1 is SGHVS and CDR2 is FNYEAQ. CDR3 residues: CASSPLAGGQGQFF. The CDR3 coding sequence is TGTGCCAGCAGCCCTCTAGCGGGGGGACAGGGGCAGTTCTTC.

This clonotype was detected only a few times. As DNA, the CDR3 is TGTGCCAGCAGCCAAAGTGGAGTGGGCGGGGAGCTGTTTTTT. This sequence encodes CASSQSGVGGELFF. This chain uses TRBV3-1 with TRBJ2-2; D unresolved. This CDR3 contains 14 residues. CDR1 and CDR2 (germline): LGHDT, YNNKEL (reference sequence). V was cut by 2 bases and J by 7 bases, with 11 bases left in between.

This clonotype was observed a few times. This chain uses TRBV24-1 with TRBJ2-1; TRBD1 matches 8 bases. V lost 3 bases, J lost 7 bases, and 7 bases stayed unmatched. This CDR3 spans 15 amino acids. The germline V gene encodes CDR1 KGHDR and CDR2 SFDVKD. For the CDR3, the DNA is TGTGCCACCAGTGATGGGGACAGGCTAATGAATGAGCAGTTCTTC. Its translation: CATSDGDRLMNEQFF.

The genes are TRBV20-1 and TRBJ2-7; D is unclear. The germline V gene has CDR1 DFQATT and CDR2 SNEGSKA (reference sequence). V lost 2 bases to trimming and J lost 5 bases, with 7 bases between them. The length of the CDR3 is 11 residues. In nucleotides, the CDR3 is TGCAGTGCTAGAAATCGGAACGAGCAGTACTTC. The encoded protein is CSARNRNEQYF.

This clonotype turned up a few times. This chain connects TRBV29-1 to TRBJ2-1, with 8 bases identical to TRBD1. Germline CDR1 and CDR2: SQVTM and ANQGSEA. With 4 bases clipped from V and 7 bases from J, the junction kept 9 bases outside the gene matches. The CDR3 is 14 residues long. The CDR3 sequence is CSVAFRTGSNEQFF. CDR3 sequence (DNA): TGCAGCGTTGCTTTTCGGACAGGGAGTAATGAGCAGTTCTTC.

This chain uses TRBV15 with TRBJ1-4; D remains unclear. This CDR3 has 13 amino acids. Trimming took 0 bases from V and 3 from J, leaving 2 bases between them. In germline, CDR1 is LNHNV, CDR2 YYDKDF (reference sequence). CDR3 nucleotide sequence: TGTGCCACCAGCAGAGACTCTAATGAAAAACTGTTTTTT. Translation gives CATSRDSNEKLFF.

This clonotype was picked up a small number of times. V usage is TRBV7-2 and J usage is TRBJ1-1; D is perhaps TRBD1 (5 bases). V dropped 1 base and J dropped 7 bases, with 7 bases sitting between them. The CDR3 loop spans 12 amino acids. Germline loops: CDR1 SGHTA, CDR2 FQGNSA. The CDR3 here is CASSLEGNEAFF. CDR3 coding DNA: TGTGCCAGCAGCTTAGAGGGGAATGAAGCTTTCTTT.

The chain carries TRBV5-1 and TRBJ2-7; D may be TRBD1 (6 bases). The CDR3 has 14 amino acids. Germline loops: CDR1 SGHRS, CDR2 YFSETQ. V gave up 3 bases and J gave up 0 bases, with 10 bases separating them. CDR3 nucleotide sequence: TGCGCCAGCAGCTGGGGGACACGCTCCTACGAGCAGTACTTC. It specifies CASSWGTRSYEQYF.

This clonotype was found many times. The rearrangement links TRBV5-1 to TRBJ1-1; D not certain. Trimming removed 5 bases from V and 2 bases from J, with 13 bases in between. Germline V gene sequence: CDR1 SGHRS, CDR2 YFSETQ. The CDR3 runs to 14 residues. CDR3 nucleotides: TGCGCCAGCAGTTCGAACACCATCAACACTGAAGCTTTCTTT. It specifies CASSSNTINTEAFF.

The chain recombines TRBV3-1 with TRBJ1-2; unclear D gene. Germline lookup yields CDR1 LGHDT and CDR2 YNNKEL (reference sequence). Trimming left V 1 base short and J 1 base short, with 10 bases between. The CDR3 loop spans 15 amino acids. The CDR3 region is CASSQGAANNYGYTF. The CDR3 DNA reads as TGTGCCAGCAGCCAAGGGGCAGCAAATAACTATGGCTACACCTTC.

This clonotype was picked up a small number of times. This chain links TRBV7-9 with TRBJ1-6; TRBD1 agrees at 10 bases. The V gene's germline CDR1 is SEHNR and CDR2 FQNEAQ (reference sequence). The ends lost 5 bases at V and 10 bases at J; junction bases unmatched: 2. The CDR3 length is 13 residues. The CDR3 DNA reads TGTGCCAGCAGCGGGACAGGGGTCTCACCCCTCCACTTT. The encoded protein is CASSGTGVSPLHF.

This clonotype was seen only a few times. V is TRBV30 and J is TRBJ1-4; unclear D gene. The germline V gene encodes CDR1 GTSNPN and CDR2 SVGIG (reference sequence). The CDR3 has 11 residues. V lost 3 bases and J lost 4, with 3 bases in between. CDR3 coding DNA: TGTGCCTGGAGCCGTAATGAAAAACTGTTTTTT. It specifies CAWSRNEKLFF.

V usage is TRBV3-1 and J usage is TRBJ2-7; possibly TRBD2 for D (5 bases). The CDR3 is 16 amino acids. Between the trimmed V and J ends, which lost 1 base and 3 bases, there was a span of 16 bases. Looked up from germline, CDR1 is LGHDT and CDR2 is YNNKEL (reference sequence). The CDR3 is CASSQVYGNLGYEQYF. CDR3 in DNA: TGTGCCAGCAGCCAAGTTTACGGGAACCTCGGCTACGAGCAGTACTTC.

This clonotype was seen only a few times. This sequence joins TRBV15 and TRBJ2-7; a possible D gene is TRBD2 (6 bases). The germline gives CDR1 LNHNV, CDR2 YYDKDF (reference sequence). Trimming cost V 0 bases and J 6 bases, with 15 bases left between them. CDR3 size: 15 residues. Here the CDR3 DNA reads TGTGCCACCAGCAGAGATAGGAGGGCAGGGTCCGAGCAGTACTTC. It yields the protein CATSRDRRAGSEQYF.

The chain joins TRBV4-1 to TRBJ1-2; D is ambiguous. Germline CDR1 reads MGHRA; CDR2 reads YSYEKL. The CDR3 totals 15 residues. V lost 2 bases to trimming and J lost 5 bases, with 15 bases between them. The CDR3, as DNA: TGCGCCAGCAGCCAACGGAGGACGGACCTATATGGCTACACCTTC. It translates to CASSQRRTDLYGYTF.